Following are 10 T cell receptor beta chains from one sample sequenced in a study of prognosis after radiotherapy for stage I lung cancer. TCR beta CDR3 was amplified from genomic DNA by two-round multiplex PCR. The first round of PCR was done with primers that matched each TRBV and TRBJ gene. TCRdb re-analysed the multiplex PCR reads in MiXCR, keeping a single row per CDR3 protein. The sample yields roughly 11,000 distinct CDR3 sequences, 30% to 40% seen once. Sample: PBMCs, taken before or after stereotactic body radiation therapy (not recorded which). Source of these receptors: a donor of 50 years or more with non-small cell lung cancer.

The sample holds many counts of this clonotype. The gene calls are TRBV19 and TRBJ2-7, with 8 bases lining up with TRBD2. Germline V gene sequence: CDR1 LNHDA, CDR2 SQIVND (reference sequence). Trimming took 5 bases from V and 4 from J; bases not matched to a gene: 13. The CDR3 consists of 16 residues. In DNA, the CDR3 is TGTGCCAGTAGTTTCCGAAGCGGGAGTCGGGTTTACGAGCAGTACTTC. This codes for CASSFRSGSRVYEQYF.

With respect to this clonotype: With only one base between it and a far larger clone, this is likely a read error. The CDR3 is CARSRTDTQYF. DNA for the CDR3: TGTGCCAGAAGCCGCACAGATACGCAGTATTTT. The rearrangement links TRBV12-3 or TRBV12-4 to TRBJ2-3; D remains ambiguous. Trimming left V 9 bases short and J 1 base short, with 5 bases between. The CDR3 consists of 11 residues.

This chain uses TRBV6-5 with TRBJ2-2; D gene uncertain. This CDR3 spans 13 amino acids. Germline assignment: CDR1 MNHEY and CDR2 SVGAGI. Deletions cut 0 bases from V and 10 bases from J, with 9 bases between. The CDR3 nucleotides are TGTGCCAGCAGTTACTCCAGCAGACAGGAGCTGTTTTTT. Amino acids: CASSYSSRQELFF.

This chain connects TRBV29-1 to TRBJ1-4; TRBD1 is a possible D gene (6 bases). This CDR3 contains 13 residues. Germline CDR1 reads SQVTM; CDR2 reads ANQGSEA. V lost 7 bases and J 8 bases, leaving 17 bases between the germline ends. CDR3 residues: CSEGHRVGEKLFF. The CDR3 region has the DNA TGCAGCGAGGGACACAGGGTTGGAGAAAAACTGTTTTTT.

This clonotype was counted ten times or more. This sequence joins TRBV24-1 and TRBJ1-5, with a tentative D call TRBD1 (5 bases). The length of the CDR3 is 15 residues. Germline V gene lookup returns CDR1 KGHDR and CDR2 SFDVKD. Trimming stripped 4 bases from V and 1 base from J, with 10 bases between. The CDR3 bases are TGTGCCACCAGTGAACCAGGGAACAGCAATCAGCCCCAGCATTTT. Its protein product is CATSEPGNSNQPQHF.

Concerning this clonotype itself: One end of the junction varies from germline; a read error may be responsible. This chain uses TRBV6-9 with TRBJ2-1; D unresolved. This CDR3 is 13 amino acids long. Per germline, CDR1 MNHGY and CDR2 SVAAGI. The DNA for the CDR3 is TGTGCCAGCAAGCCGGACCCGAGAGGTGAGCAGTTATTC. Its translation: CASKPDPRGEQLF.

Regarding this clonotype: The conserved phenylalanine or tryptophan normally closing the CDR3 is absent here, so this likely arose from a read error. The gene calls are TRBV7-3 and TRBJ2-1; 7 bases line up with TRBD2. This CDR3 has 18 amino acids. J lost 4 bases, V lost 5 bases, and 17 bases had no gene match. CDR1 is SGHTA, CDR2 FQGTGA, per germline. CDR3 sequence reads: CASSPTGGAGSSYNEQFL. The CDR3 DNA is TGTGCCAGCAGCCCAACCGGCGGAGCGGGGAGCTCGTACAATGAGCAGTTCCTC.

The CDR3 bases are TGTGCCAGCAGCCATGTCCCGGGACAGGCGGCGCAGCACACCGGGGAGCTGTTTTTT. Translating it yields CASSHVPGQAAQHTGELFF. The chain joins TRBV3-1 to TRBJ2-2; TRBD1 matches 8 bases. CDR1 LGHDT and CDR2 YNNKEL come from the germline V gene (reference sequence). The CDR3 totals 19 residues. V lost 3 bases, J lost 3 bases, and 15 bases stayed unmatched. Filled out from reference TRBV3-1 and TRBJ2-2, the complete variable domain reads DTAVSQTPKYLVTQMGNDKSIKCEQNLGHDTMYWYKQDSKKFLKIMFSYNNKELIINETVPNRFSPKSPDKAHLNLHINSLELGDSAVYFCASSHVPGQAAQHTGELFFGEGSRLTVL.

This clonotype was picked up many times. This chain uses TRBV11-2 with TRBJ2-7; D is perhaps TRBD1 (7 bases). The CDR3 extends over 16 amino acids. V was trimmed by 1 base and J by 7 bases, leaving 20 bases between them. The V gene's germline CDR1 is SGHAT and CDR2 FQNNGV. CDR3 sequence: CASSLVSFGRGEEQYV. CDR3 coding DNA: TGTGCCAGCAGCTTAGTCTCCTTCGGCAGGGGGGAAGAGCAGTACGTC.

In this sample, this clonotype is medium-sized. This sequence joins TRBV7-9 and TRBJ2-1; no reliable D call. The germline V gene encodes CDR1 SEHNR and CDR2 FQNEAQ (reference sequence). Trimming removed 1 base from V and 9 bases from J, with 4 bases in between. The CDR3 runs 11 residues. The CDR3 loop reads CASSLGVEQFF. As DNA, the CDR3 is TGTGCCAGCAGCTTAGGGGTTGAGCAGTTCTTC.